This T cell receptor beta chain was found in a study of control samples from healthy donors and cancer patients (dated by TCRdb to the early 2020s). Trimming costs V 6 bases and J 11 bases, and their ends lie 13 bases apart. The CDR3 sequence holds 11 residues, the cysteine and phenylalanine included. Only the CDR3 portion is preserved as DNA: 33 bases, with reading frame beginning at the first base. From the germline V gene, CDR1 is MRHNA and CDR2 is SNTAGT. The table lists this clone with a count of one. The target of this receptor is not known. Base qualities are missing; no much larger clone stands one base away. Libraries were prepared through the immunoSEQ multiplex PCR assay. In TCRdb, the immuneACCESS table is reduced to in-frame sequences with V and J assigned. These tables do not hold every clone; where another copy was compared, an unresolved V gene accounts for under half, and the others remain unexplained. This sample comprises some 74,000 clones, 94% of them detected only once. 2.8% of the sample goes to the ten largest clones.

Specimen: blood. The chain is encoded by TRBV6-4 joined to TRBJ1-2; TRBD1 might be the D gene, on 5 matching bases. The receptor was isolated from a woman aged 30 to 39 in good health. The nucleotide sequence reads as follows: TGTGCCAGCAGCGAACGGGGCTTTTACACCTTC. This is translated as CASSERGFYTF.